A selection of T cell receptor beta chains follows, all from one sample in a study of shared clonotypes between healthy human individuals. TCRdb's table, derived via immunoSEQ multiplex PCR, lists solely in-frame clones and lacks some. The profile shows hundreds of thousands of clones, roughly three quarters of them singletons. The sequenced sample consisted of PBMCs. The receptors come from a woman aged 40 to 50 in good health. Some clones in this sample may be carry-over from other donors' samples. Both conserved end residues are part of each CDR3. A D gene is named only where the DNA matches it firmly. Only some rows state a clone size, as once, few, many or a class for expanded clones.

>TRBV6-1|NA|TRBJ2-3|NA
TGTGCCAGCAGTGAGGCGGGCCTCACAGATACGCAGTATTTT
CASSEAGLTDTQYF
>TRBV19|few|TRBJ2-1|NA
TGTGCCAGTAGTGCCACCACTAGCAGGCCTGCCTACAATGAGCAGTTCTTC
CASSATTSRPAYNEQFF
>TRBV19|NA|TRBJ2-2|NA
TGTGCCAGTAGTATAGATCCCAGTCCGAACACCGGGGAGCTGTTTTTT
CASSIDPSPNTGELFF
>TRBV28|NA|TRBJ2-5|TRBD2
TGTGCCAGCAGTAGACTAGCGGGGCGAGAGACCCAGTACTTC
CASSRLAGRETQYF
>TRBV10-2|NA|TRBJ2-2|NA
TGCGCCAGCATCGGCAATCAACACACCGGGGAGCTGTTTTTT
CASIGNQHTGELFF
>TRBV29-1|NA|TRBJ2-7|TRBD1
TGCAGCGTGGATTGGTGGACAGGGTCCCGCTACGAGCAGTACTTC
CSVDWWTGSRYEQYF
>TRBV5-1|NA|TRBJ2-1|NA
TGCGCCAGCAGCTTGGCCTCTAACTCCTACAATGAGCAGTTCTTC
CASSLASNSYNEQFF
>TRBV10-3|once|TRBJ2-3|NA
TGTGCCATCAGTGTCCGAGCGTGGGATACGCAGTATTTT
CAISVRAWDTQYF
>TRBV6-1|NA|TRBJ1-1|TRBD1
TGTGCCAGCAGTGCCTGGACAGGGGGAGAAGCTTTCTTT
CASSAWTGGEAFF
>TRBV6-5|few|TRBJ1-2|NA
TGTGCCAGCAGTACCCAAGGACAGACCTATGGCTACACCTTC
CASSTQGQTYGYTF
>TRBV2|NA|TRBJ2-5|NA
TGTGCCAGCAGAACGGAGGGAGAGACCCAGTACTTC
CASRTEGETQYF
>TRBV4-3|NA|TRBJ1-5|NA
TGCGCCAGCAGCCCTGGGGCAGGGGACTATCAGCCCCAGCATTTT
CASSPGAGDYQPQHF
>TRBV28|NA|TRBJ2-3|NA
TGTGCCAGCAGTTCCGCGACTAACCCCTGGGGAGATACGCAGTATTTT
CASSSATNPWGDTQYF
>TRBV18|NA|TRBJ2-1|NA
TGTGCCAGCTCACCAGATCAGGACTACAATGAGCAGTTCTTC
CASSPDQDYNEQFF